A selection of T cell receptor beta chains follows, all from one sample in a study of CD8 T cells in ankylosing spondylitis. Each CDR3 protein gets one entry after TCRdb re-called the 5' RACE reads with MiXCR. The profile shows some 270,000 distinct CDR3 sequences, 32% of them singletons. Sequencing was performed on blood, either unsorted or a sorted T cell fraction (not recorded which). The receptors originated from a male donor with ankylosing spondylitis or in good health (not recorded which). The CDR3 runs from the conserved cysteine through the conserved F or W. The order of the fields is V gene, J gene, clone size, D gene, CDR3 protein, CDR3 DNA. D genes are given only for firm matches. Rows give clone size only sometimes, using once, few, many, or a class for an expanded clone.

V: TRBV15; J: TRBJ2-7; size: few; D: .; CDR3: CATSIEDRSHEQYF; DNA: TGTGCCACCAGCATTGAAGACAGGTCCCACGAGCAGTACTTC
V: TRBV6-5; J: TRBJ1-5; size: few; D: .; CDR3: CASSYGPKQPQHF; DNA: TGTGCCAGCAGCTACGGCCCGAAACAGCCCCAGCATTTT
V: TRBV28; J: TRBJ2-7; size: .; D: .; CDR3: CASSSERVPYEQYF; DNA: TGTGCCAGCAGTTCCGAGCGGGTTCCCTACGAGCAGTACTTC
V: TRBV20-1; J: TRBJ2-6; size: .; D: .; CDR3: CSAWDPRSGANVLTF; DNA: TGCAGTGCTTGGGACCCTCGCTCTGGGGCCAACGTCCTGACTTTC
V: TRBV6-5; J: TRBJ2-7; size: few; D: .; CDR3: CASSYSGLRGKYEQYF; DNA: TGTGCCAGCAGTTACTCGGGGCTGAGGGGTAAATACGAGCAGTACTTC
V: TRBV7-2; J: TRBJ1-6; size: .; D: TRBD1; CDR3: CASSPDRLSSYNSPLHF; DNA: TGTGCCAGCAGCCCGGACAGGCTTAGCTCCTATAATTCACCCCTCCACTTT
V: TRBV5-1; J: TRBJ2-7; size: .; D: .; CDR3: CASSPRDFVYEQYF; DNA: TGCGCCAGCAGCCCCAGGGATTTCGTCTACGAGCAGTACTTC
V: TRBV12-3/TRBV12-4; J: TRBJ2-3; size: .; D: .; CDR3: CASSLAGTQYF; DNA: TGTGCCAGCAGTTTAGCTGGTACGCAGTATTTT
V: TRBV15; J: TRBJ1-6; size: .; D: .; CDR3: CATSRTILNSPLHF; DNA: TGTGCCACCAGCAGAACAATACTAAATTCACCCCTCCACTTT
V: TRBV20-1; J: TRBJ2-7; size: few; D: TRBD2; CDR3: CSAKLAVSSYEQYF; DNA: TGCAGTGCTAAACTAGCGGTGAGCTCCTACGAGCAGTACTTC
V: TRBV12-3/TRBV12-4; J: TRBJ2-3; size: .; D: .; CDR3: CASSAARGTDTQYF; DNA: TGTGCCAGCAGTGCGGCCCGGGGTACAGATACGCAGTATTTT
V: TRBV5-5; J: TRBJ2-2; size: .; D: .; CDR3: CASSLWGVGELFF; DNA: TGTGCCAGCAGCTTGTGGGGAGTCGGGGAGCTGTTTTTT